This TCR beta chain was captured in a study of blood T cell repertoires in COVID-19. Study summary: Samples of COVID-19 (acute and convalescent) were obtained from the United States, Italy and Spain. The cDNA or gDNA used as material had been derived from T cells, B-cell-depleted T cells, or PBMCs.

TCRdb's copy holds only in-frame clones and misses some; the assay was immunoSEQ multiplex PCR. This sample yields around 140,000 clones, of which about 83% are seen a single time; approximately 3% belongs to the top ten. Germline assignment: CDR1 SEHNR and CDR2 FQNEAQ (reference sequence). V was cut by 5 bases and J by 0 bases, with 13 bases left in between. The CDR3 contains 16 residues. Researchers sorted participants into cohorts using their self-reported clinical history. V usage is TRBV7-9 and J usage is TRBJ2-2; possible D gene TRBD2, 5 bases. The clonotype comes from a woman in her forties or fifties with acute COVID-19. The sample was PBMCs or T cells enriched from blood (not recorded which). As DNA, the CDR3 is TGTGCCAGCAGCCCGGGCTGGAGGACGAACACCGGGGAGCTGTTTTTT. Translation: CASSPGWRTNTGELFF.